This T cell receptor beta chain is from a study of OX40 agonist ivuxolimab in advanced cancers. Study at large: Dose-escalation patients' cancers were hepatocellular carcinoma, melanoma, renal cell or head and neck cancer. Participants averaged approximately 65 years of age (range about 23 to 90) and were under 90% male.

The CDR3 totals 14 residues. J gave up 4 bases and V 2 bases, and 5 bases lay outside the gene matches. Looked up from germline, CDR1 is SEHNR and CDR2 is FQNEAQ (reference sequence). Study-wide results and limits: Among patients with partial responses at 0.1-3.0 mg/kg, clonal expansion was among the lowest.

Blood sampling was done at baseline, cycle 4 day 1, and cycle 7 day 1. Turning to this clone: The antigen is undetermined.

The table came from immunoSEQ multiplex PCR; TCRdb's copy has only in-frame clones and leaves some out. The sample shows 55,000 to 75,000 clones, just under 85% of them seen only once. This sample comprised CD4+ or CD8+ T cells sorted from blood, obtained in a trial of the OX40 agonist ivuxolimab. The chain couples TRBV7-9 to TRBJ2-7, with TRBD2 matching over 7 bases. The clonotype was recovered from an adult with an advanced solid tumor such as melanoma, head and neck, liver or kidney cancer. The CDR3 loop is CASSLSGGRYEQYF. The CDR3 coding sequence is TGTGCCAGCAGCTTATCCGGGGGGAGGTACGAGCAGTACTTC.